The T cell receptor beta chain under discussion was sequenced for a study of T-cell reconstitution after alpha-beta-depleted transplantation in children. TCRbeta library preparation incorporated unique molecular identifiers. One entry per CDR3 protein results from TCRdb running MiXCR on the PCR reads. The sample has some 640,000 distinct CDR3 sequences; 16% are singletons. J was trimmed by 6 bases and V by 3 bases; bases with no gene match: 9. This CDR3 region has 15 residues. Germline CDR1 reads GTSNPN; CDR2 reads SVGIG (reference sequence). This receptor was obtained from a human donor who donated a stem cell graft to a child with acute myeloid leukemia. The material was PBMCs from the stem cell graft donor, obtained from the stem cell graft. This chain uses TRBV30 with TRBJ2-1; 9 bases match TRBD2. The DNA of the CDR3 is TGTGCCTGGAGACGTCCGGGCGGGGGGGTCAATGAGCAGTTCTTC. As protein: CAWRRPGGGVNEQFF. The full variable domain, with the rest looked up from reference TRBV30 and TRBJ2-1, is SQTIHQWPATLVQPVGSPLSLECTVEGTSNPNLYWYRQAAGRGLQLLFYSVGIGQISSEVPQNLSASRPQDRQFILSSKKLLLSDSGFYLCAWRRPGGGVNEQFFGPGTRLTVL.